This entry is about one TCR beta chain. Its antigen is unidentified. This entry is derived from a study of shared clonotypes between healthy human individuals. Findings and caveats of the study: Genetic and exposure-history diversity was limited by the small donor number. Though the depth was large, rarefaction showed that sorted-subset sequencing was incomplete.

Researchers divided each subset's genomic DNA evenly across several immunoSEQ plates. Only in-frame clones appear in the TCRdb table, and some are missing; sequencing was by immunoSEQ multiplex PCR. The table includes about 2,500,000 clones, around 90% detected once. CDR3 length equals 13 residues. V was clipped by 2 bases and J by 6 bases, with 9 bases between them. Germline V gene data show CDR1 as SGHRS and CDR2 as YFSETQ. The rearrangement joins TRBV5-1 to TRBJ2-1; weak D call: TRBD1 (6 bases). The sample taken for sequencing was naive CD4+ T cells sorted from blood. Described subset: CD45RA+ positively selected. This receptor was identified in a man in his late teens or twenties in good health. The CDR3 sequence: CASSFSRGNEQFF. The CDR3 DNA is TGCGCCAGCAGCTTCTCCAGGGGCAATGAGCAGTTCTTC.